A single sample gave rise to the 13 T cell receptor beta chains below, sequenced in a study of CD8 T cells in Susac syndrome. The RNA, about 0.5 to 1 ug, was put through reverse transcription using random hexamers. Using its own MiXCR run on the immunoSEQ multiplex PCR reads, TCRdb lists one record per CDR3 protein. The table includes about 150,000 distinct CDR3 sequences, roughly 95% detected once. Sequenced: CD8+ T cells from PBMCs. The source of these receptors is a human donor with multiple sclerosis.

CDR3 DNA: TGCGCCAGCAGCTTATTAGGGGTCCCCGGGGAGCTGTTTTTT. Encoded protein: CASSLLGVPGELFF. V gene TRBV5-1 combines with J gene TRBJ2-2, with D possibly TRBD1 on 5 matching bases. Germline V gene sequence: CDR1 SGHRS, CDR2 YFSETQ. V was trimmed by 2 bases and J by 6 bases, leaving 11 bases between them. There are 14 residues in the CDR3.

The chain has TRBV20-1 and TRBJ2-1; D may match TRBD1 or TRBD2 (5 bases each). The CDR3 consists of 13 residues. The V gene lost 3 bases and the J gene lost 2 bases, with 8 bases spanning the gap. The V gene's germline CDR1 is DFQATT and CDR2 SNEGSKA (reference sequence). The CDR3 spells CSARGVPYNEQFF. The CDR3 DNA reads as TGCAGTGCTAGGGGGGTACCCTACAATGAGCAGTTCTTC.

This sequence joins TRBV7-9 and TRBJ1-1; D gene ambiguous. Germline lookup yields CDR1 SEHNR and CDR2 FQNEAQ (reference sequence). CDR3 size: 12 residues. V lost 0 bases and J lost 8, with 7 bases in between. CDR3 nucleotides: TGTGCCAGCAGCTTAGCAGATCTAGAAGCTTTCTTT. This encodes CASSLADLEAFF.

This clonotype was seen only once. V usage is TRBV7-2 and J usage is TRBJ2-3, with a weak D call TRBD2 (5 bases). This CDR3 has 15 residues. Germline CDR1 SGHTA, CDR2 FQGNSA. V was pared by 4 bases and J by 6 bases, with 17 bases between. CDR3 sequence reads: CASSSEGWSRDTQYF. The CDR3 DNA reads as TGTGCCAGCAGCTCTGAGGGATGGAGTCGGGATACGCAGTATTTT.

V usage is TRBV27 and J usage is TRBJ1-6; 9 positions agree with TRBD1. CDR3 length: 16 residues. The J segment lost 10 bases and the V segment lost 5 bases, leaving 12 bases of the junction unmatched. The germline CDR1 and CDR2 sequences are MNHEY and SMNVEV (reference sequence). The CDR3: CASSPWGDRGFSPLHF. CDR3 DNA: TGTGCCAGCAGTCCCTGGGGAGACAGGGGGTTCTCACCCCTCCACTTT.

The chain has TRBV3-1 and TRBJ2-3; weak D call: TRBD2 (7 bases). V lost 0 bases to trimming and J lost 4 bases, with 17 bases between them. The CDR3 runs to 17 residues. The germline V gene has CDR1 LGHDT and CDR2 YNNKEL (reference sequence). The CDR3 sequence is CASSQDSSGGGPDTQYF. Here the CDR3 DNA reads TGTGCCAGCAGCCAAGACTCCTCCGGCGGGGGCCCAGATACGCAGTATTTT.

V gene TRBV4-1 combines with J gene TRBJ1-6; the D gene is possibly TRBD1 (6 bases). The V end was cut by 0 bases, the J end by 12 bases, with 18 bases between. CDR1 and CDR2 (germline): MGHRA, YSYEKL. CDR3 length: 16 amino acids. CDR3 DNA: TGCGCCAGCAGCCAAGAATTCGGGACACCTGCGCAACCCCTCCACTTT. Protein product: CASSQEFGTPAQPLHF.

The chain is built from TRBV15 and TRBJ2-1; 9 nucleotides agree with TRBD2. Germline loops: CDR1 LNHNV, CDR2 YYDKDF (reference sequence). With 1 base clipped from V and 5 bases from J, the junction kept 6 bases outside the gene matches. The length of the CDR3 is 16 residues. CDR3 nucleotides: TGTGCCACCAGCAGAGTTGAGACTAGCGGAAACAATGAGCAGTTCTTC. Translation gives CATSRVETSGNNEQFF.

This rearrangement joins TRBV11-2 to TRBJ2-7; D uncertain. The germline CDR1 and CDR2 sequences are SGHAT and FQNNGV. The CDR3 consists of 12 residues. The V end was cut by 5 bases, the J end by 6 bases, with 11 bases between. DNA of the CDR3: TGTGCCAGCAGCCCAGGTGGGTTCGAGCAGTACTTC. Its protein is CASSPGGFEQYF.

In its sample, this clonotype was seen once. This sequence joins TRBV6-2 or TRBV6-3 and TRBJ2-7; D might be TRBD2 (6 bases). The CDR3 extends over 12 amino acids. V lost 2 bases and J 5 bases, leaving 7 bases between the germline ends. Germline V gene lookup returns CDR1 MNHEY and CDR2 SVGEGT. The CDR3 bases are TGTGCCAGCAGTTACCCGGGAGACGAGCAGTACTTC. Residues: CASSYPGDEQYF.

The rearrangement links TRBV14 to TRBJ1-2, with 9 positions matching TRBD1. The CDR3 is 14 amino acids. Germline assignment: CDR1 SGHDN and CDR2 FVKESK. V lost 3 bases to trimming and J lost 5 bases; unmatched junction nucleotides: 4. CDR3 loop: CASSHRDREYGYTF. The CDR3 DNA is TGTGCCAGCAGCCACCGGGACAGGGAATATGGCTACACCTTC.

This chain links TRBV7-9 with TRBJ2-7; D unclear. CDR1 is SEHNR, CDR2 FQNEAQ, per germline (reference sequence). CDR3 length equals 14 residues. The V gene lost 2 bases and the J gene lost 9 bases, with 17 bases spanning the gap. The CDR3 DNA sequence: TGTGCCAGCAGCTTAAGACCGACCACTGACGGGCAGTACTTC. It specifies CASSLRPTTDGQYF.

The chain joins TRBV29-1 to TRBJ1-1; D gene ambiguous. The CDR3 consists of 10 residues. From germline, CDR1 is SQVTM and CDR2 ANQGSEA. V was pared by 3 bases and J by 7 bases, with 6 bases between. CDR3 region: CSVEVGEAFF. In DNA, the CDR3 is TGCAGCGTTGAGGTGGGTGAAGCTTTCTTT.